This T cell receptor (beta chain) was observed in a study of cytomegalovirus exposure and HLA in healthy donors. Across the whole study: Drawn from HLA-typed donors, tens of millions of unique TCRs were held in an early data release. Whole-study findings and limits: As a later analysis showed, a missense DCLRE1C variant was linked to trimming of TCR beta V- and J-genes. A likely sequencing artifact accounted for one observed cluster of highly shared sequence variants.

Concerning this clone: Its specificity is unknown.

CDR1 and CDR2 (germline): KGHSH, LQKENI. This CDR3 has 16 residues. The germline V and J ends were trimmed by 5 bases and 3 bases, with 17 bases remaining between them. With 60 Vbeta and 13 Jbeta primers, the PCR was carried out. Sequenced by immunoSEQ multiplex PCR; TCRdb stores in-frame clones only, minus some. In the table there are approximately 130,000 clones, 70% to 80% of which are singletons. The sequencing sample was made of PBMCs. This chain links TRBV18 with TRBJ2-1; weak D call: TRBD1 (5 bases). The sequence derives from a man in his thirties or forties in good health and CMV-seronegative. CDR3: CASSFRQTFYYNEQFF. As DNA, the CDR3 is TGTGCCAGCTCATTCAGACAGACCTTTTACTACAATGAGCAGTTCTTC.